Shown below are 18 T cell receptor beta chains from a single sample sequenced in a study of preoperative IRX-2 immunotherapy in early breast cancer. Sequencing used immunoSEQ multiplex PCR; TCRdb keeps in-frame clones, though not all of them. The profile shows 3,300 or so clones, approximately 70% of them singletons. Noted treatment: preoperative locoregional IRX-2 cytokine immunotherapy. The starting material was tumor tissue, obtained before IRX-2 immunotherapy. The origin of the receptors is a human donor with breast cancer.

This rearrangement joins TRBV28 to TRBJ2-7, with D possibly being TRBD2 (5 bases). CDR1 MDHEN and CDR2 SYDVKM come from the germline V gene. This CDR3 spans 14 amino acids. Trimming shortened V by 5 bases and J by 5 bases, and 16 bases separated the two germline ends. CDR3 coding DNA: TGTGCCAGCAGTGCGGGTCCCGATTGGGACGAGCAGTACTTC. Translating gives CASSAGPDWDEQYF.

The V call is TRBV28, the J call TRBJ2-7; D remains ambiguous. Germline-derived CDR1 and CDR2 are MDHEN and SYDVKM. The CDR3 spans 14 residues. V gave up 4 bases and J gave up 1 base, with 11 bases separating them. The CDR3: CASSYGPASYEQYF. Written as DNA, the CDR3 is TGTGCCAGCAGTTACGGCCCCGCGTCCTACGAGCAGTACTTC.

The chain employs TRBV14 and TRBJ1-2, with 11 bases aligning to TRBD1. The CDR3 covers 14 residues. Germline V gives CDR1 SGHDN, CDR2 FVKESK. Trimming cost V 3 bases and J 8 bases; bases outside gene matches: 5. CDR3 sequence reads: CASSHRDRGYGYTF. The CDR3 coding sequence is TGTGCCAGCAGCCACCGGGACAGGGGGTACGGCTACACCTTC. Supplemented by reference TRBV14 and TRBJ1-2, the full variable domain reads EAGVTQFPSHSVIEKGQTVTLRCDPISGHDNLYWYRRVMGKEIKFLLHFVKESKQDESGMPNNRFLAERTGGTYSTLKVQPAELEDSGVYFCASSHRDRGYGYTFGSGTRLTVV.

The chain joins TRBV19 to TRBJ2-5; D remains unclear. From germline, CDR1 is LNHDA and CDR2 SQIVND (reference sequence). This CDR3 region has 13 residues. Trimming shortened V by 2 bases and J by 2 bases, and 6 bases separated the two germline ends. The chain's CDR3 is CASSIYWQETQYF. Here the CDR3 DNA reads TGTGCCAGTAGTATATACTGGCAAGAGACCCAGTACTTC.

The J gene is TRBJ1-2, the V gene TRBV7-6; the D is unclear. The CDR3 contains 14 residues. Between the trimmed V and J ends, which lost 5 bases and 2 bases, there was a span of 12 bases. Per the germline V gene, CDR1 is SGHVS and CDR2 is FNYEAQ. DNA for the CDR3: TGTGCCAGCAGCCCCGGACCGAGAAACTATGGCTACACCTTC. This translates into CASSPGPRNYGYTF.

This clone is categorized as medium-sized. The chain joins TRBV6-8 to TRBJ2-2; no clear D gene. The germline V gene has CDR1 MNHGY and CDR2 SAAAGT. CDR3 length: 13 amino acids. The ends were cut back, 3 bases at V and 5 bases at J, with 7 bases in the middle. The CDR3 loop is CASSYARTGELFF. CDR3 nucleotide sequence: TGTGCCAGCAGTTATGCCAGAACCGGGGAGCTGTTTTTT.

The chain carries TRBV15 and TRBJ2-7; D not resolved. Trimming left V 0 bases short and J 3 bases short, with 15 bases between. The CDR3 has 16 amino acids. Per the germline V gene, CDR1 is LNHNV and CDR2 is YYDKDF (reference sequence). As DNA, the CDR3 is TGTGCCACCAGCAGAGATTTTCGGACGGACCACTACGAGCAGTACTTC. It specifies CATSRDFRTDHYEQYF.

V is TRBV11-3 and J is TRBJ2-5; 8 bases are shared with TRBD1. Losses at the gene ends were 2 bases for V and 4 bases for J; bases not matched to a gene: 3. Germline values: CDR1 SGHNT, CDR2 YENEEA. This CDR3 comprises 14 residues. CDR3 DNA sequence: TGTGCCAGCAGCTTAAGGCAGGGGGCAGAGACCCAGTACTTC. Its translation: CASSLRQGAETQYF.

This clone was observed a few times. This rearrangement joins TRBV1 to TRBJ1-1; TRBD1, the table's D call, was not compared with the DNA. TRBV1 constitutes a pseudogene. The CDR3 loop spans 12 amino acids. Written as DNA, the CDR3 is TGCGCCAGCGCTACGCCAGGGACTGAAGCTTTCTTT. Amino acid sequence: CASATPGTEAFF.

This clone was seen once. V usage is TRBV28 and J usage is TRBJ2-7; D is unclear. CDR3 length: 13 residues. The V gene's germline CDR1 is MDHEN and CDR2 SYDVKM. The V end lost 5 bases, the J end lost 5 bases, and 13 bases lay between the germline ends. The CDR3 DNA reads as TGTGCCAGCAGTCTTACTGGGCTGAACGAGCAGTACTTC. Protein sequence: CASSLTGLNEQYF.

The chain employs TRBV11-3 and TRBJ2-4; D unclear. The length of the CDR3 is 14 residues. Germline-derived CDR1 and CDR2 are SGHNT and YENEEA. V lost 8 bases, J lost 6 bases, and 17 bases lay in between. CDR3 bases: TGTGCCAGCCAGGACCGATGGCTGGGAAACATTCAGTACTTC. Amino acids: CASQDRWLGNIQYF. The variable domain in full, with the rest retrieved from reference TRBV11-3 and TRBJ2-4, is EAGVVQSPRYKIIEKKQPVAFWCNPISGHNTLYWYLQNLGQGPELLIRYENEEAVDDSQLPKDRFSAERLKGVDSTLKIQPAELGDSAVYLCASQDRWLGNIQYFGAGTRLSVL.

The chain combines TRBV10-1 with TRBJ2-7, with D possibly TRBD1 on 6 matching bases. With 6 bases removed from V and 4 bases from J, the gap between germline ends came to 10 bases. Germline V gives CDR1 WNHNN, CDR2 SYGVQD (reference sequence). This CDR3 has 12 amino acids. CDR3 sequence (DNA): TGCGCCAGCAGGAACAGGGTGTACGAGCAGTACTTC. Residues: CASRNRVYEQYF.

This chain joins TRBV11-3 and TRBJ2-1; 13 bases match TRBD2. Per the germline V gene, CDR1 is SGHNT and CDR2 is YENEEA. This CDR3 region has 16 residues. V trimming: 6 bases; J trimming: 5 bases; junction bases outside the gene matches: 7. CDR3 sequence reads: CASRWTSGRENNEQFF. DNA for the CDR3: TGTGCCAGCAGGTGGACTAGCGGGAGAGAGAACAATGAGCAGTTCTTC.

This chain joins TRBV23-1 and TRBJ1-6, with D unclear. TRBV23-1 qualifies as an ORF whose function is uncertain. This CDR3 spans 13 amino acids. Trimming took 6 bases from V and 7 from J, leaving 10 bases between them. This CDR3 reads CASSATLNSPLHF. CDR3 DNA sequence: TGCGCCAGCAGCGCTACCCTCAATTCACCCCTCCACTTT.

This clone is deemed large (0.1 to 1%). This rearrangement joins TRBV19 to TRBJ1-1; no reliable D call. The CDR3 covers 11 residues. Germline CDR1 reads LNHDA; CDR2 reads SQIVND (reference sequence). The V end was cut by 6 bases, the J end by 6 bases, with 8 bases between. CDR3 sequence: CASRATAEAFF. CDR3 bases: TGTGCCAGTAGGGCGACCGCTGAAGCTTTCTTT.

The chain joins TRBV10-2 to TRBJ2-5; perhaps TRBD2 as D (6 bases). This CDR3 region has 15 residues. V was cut by 3 bases and J by 5 bases, with 16 bases left in between. Germline assignment: CDR1 WSHSY and CDR2 SAAADI. The CDR3 bases are TGCGCCAGCAGTGATGTCGCGGGGAATCTGGAGACCCAGTACTTC. Encoded protein: CASSDVAGNLETQYF.

This rearrangement joins TRBV29-1 to TRBJ2-5; TRBD1 agrees at 9 bases. V was pared by 0 bases and J by 5 bases, with 13 bases of the junction left unmatched. The CDR3 extends over 17 amino acids. The V gene's germline CDR1 is SQVTM and CDR2 ANQGSEA. The chain's CDR3 is CSVEDPWDREVFETQYF. The CDR3 DNA follows: TGCAGCGTTGAAGACCCCTGGGACAGGGAGGTATTCGAGACCCAGTACTTC. Combining the CDR3 with reference TRBV29-1 and TRBJ2-5 gives the whole variable domain SAVISQKPSRDICQRGTSLTIQCQVDSQVTMMFWYRQQPGQSLTLIATANQGSEATYESGFVIDKFPISRPNLTFSTLTVSNMSPEDSSIYLCSVEDPWDREVFETQYFGPGTRLLVL.

This clone has a single count. The chain carries TRBV6-8 and TRBJ2-5; D tentatively fits TRBD1 or TRBD2 (5 bases each). The V end lost 10 bases, the J end lost 5 bases, and 20 bases lay between the germline ends. CDR3 length: 14 amino acids. Germline values: CDR1 MNHGY, CDR2 SAAAGT. This CDR3 reads CAIRDASRAETQYF. The DNA of the CDR3 is TGTGCCATCAGGGACGCGTCACGGGCGGAGACCCAGTACTTC.